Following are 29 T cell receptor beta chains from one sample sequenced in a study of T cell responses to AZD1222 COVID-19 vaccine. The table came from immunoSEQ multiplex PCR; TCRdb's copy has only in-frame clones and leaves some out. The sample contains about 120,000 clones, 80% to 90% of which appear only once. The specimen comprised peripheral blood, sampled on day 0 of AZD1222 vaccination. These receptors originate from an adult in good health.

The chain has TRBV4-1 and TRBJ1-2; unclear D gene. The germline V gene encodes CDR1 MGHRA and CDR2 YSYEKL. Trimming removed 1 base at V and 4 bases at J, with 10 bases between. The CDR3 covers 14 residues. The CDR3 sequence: CASSQGPTSYGYTF. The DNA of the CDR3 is TGCGCCAGCAGCCAAGGACCTACTTCCTATGGCTACACCTTC.

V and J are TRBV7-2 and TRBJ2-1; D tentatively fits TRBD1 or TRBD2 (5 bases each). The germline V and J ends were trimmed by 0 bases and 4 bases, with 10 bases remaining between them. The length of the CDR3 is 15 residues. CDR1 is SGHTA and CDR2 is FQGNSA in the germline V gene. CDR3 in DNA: TGTGCCAGCAGCTTAGCGGGGGAGTGGTACAATGAGCAGTTCTTC. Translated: CASSLAGEWYNEQFF.

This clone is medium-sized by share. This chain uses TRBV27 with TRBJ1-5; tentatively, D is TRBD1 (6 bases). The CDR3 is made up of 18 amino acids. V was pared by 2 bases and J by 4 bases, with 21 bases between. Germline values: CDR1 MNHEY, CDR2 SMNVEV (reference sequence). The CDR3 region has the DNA TGTGCCAGCAGTTTAAGCGGCCAGGGGATTTTTGGGAATCAGCCCCAGCATTTT. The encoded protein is CASSLSGQGIFGNQPQHF.

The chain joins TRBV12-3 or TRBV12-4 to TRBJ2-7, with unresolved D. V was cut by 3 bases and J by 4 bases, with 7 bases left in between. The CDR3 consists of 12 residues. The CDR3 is CASSFPGYEQYF. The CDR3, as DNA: TGTGCCAGCAGTTTTCCCGGGTACGAGCAGTACTTC.

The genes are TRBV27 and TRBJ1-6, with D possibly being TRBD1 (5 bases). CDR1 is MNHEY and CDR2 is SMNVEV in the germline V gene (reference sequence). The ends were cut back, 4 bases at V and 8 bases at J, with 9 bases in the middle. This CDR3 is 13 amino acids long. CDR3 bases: TGTGCCAGCAGTTACGACAGATATTCACCCCTCCACTTT. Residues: CASSYDRYSPLHF.

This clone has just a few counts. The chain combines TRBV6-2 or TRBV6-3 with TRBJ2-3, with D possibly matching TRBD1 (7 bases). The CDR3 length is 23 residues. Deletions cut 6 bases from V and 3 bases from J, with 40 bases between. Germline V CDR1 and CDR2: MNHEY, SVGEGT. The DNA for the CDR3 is TGTGCCAGCAGCCCTACAAGGGAGGCCGCAGTAGGGCCCAAACAGGGGTGGACAGATACGCAGTATTTT. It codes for CASSPTREAAVGPKQGWTDTQYF.

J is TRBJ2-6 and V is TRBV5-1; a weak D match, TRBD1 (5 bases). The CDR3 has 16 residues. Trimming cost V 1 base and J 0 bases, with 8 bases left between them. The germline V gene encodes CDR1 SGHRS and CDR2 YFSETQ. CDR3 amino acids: CASSLKGNSGANVLTF. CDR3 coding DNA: TGCGCCAGCAGCTTGAAGGGGAACTCTGGGGCCAACGTCCTGACTTTC.

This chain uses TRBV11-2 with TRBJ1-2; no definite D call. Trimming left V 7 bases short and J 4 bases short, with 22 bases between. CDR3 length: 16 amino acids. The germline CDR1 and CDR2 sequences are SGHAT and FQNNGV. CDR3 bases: TGTGCCAGCACCAACTCCCGGGTGGGAGGGAGCTATGGCTACACCTTC. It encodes CASTNSRVGGSYGYTF.

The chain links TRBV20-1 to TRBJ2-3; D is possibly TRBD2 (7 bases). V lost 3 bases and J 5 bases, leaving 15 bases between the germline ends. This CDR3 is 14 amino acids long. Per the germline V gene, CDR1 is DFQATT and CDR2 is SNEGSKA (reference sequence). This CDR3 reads CSASRGAEEDTQYF. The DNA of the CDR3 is TGCAGTGCTAGTCGGGGGGCCGAAGAAGATACGCAGTATTTT.

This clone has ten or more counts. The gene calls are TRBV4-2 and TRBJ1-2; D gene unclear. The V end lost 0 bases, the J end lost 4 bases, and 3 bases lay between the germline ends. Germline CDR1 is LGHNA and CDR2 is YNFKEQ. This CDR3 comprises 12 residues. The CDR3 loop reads CASSQDTYGYTF. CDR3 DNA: TGTGCCAGCAGCCAAGATACCTATGGCTACACCTTC.

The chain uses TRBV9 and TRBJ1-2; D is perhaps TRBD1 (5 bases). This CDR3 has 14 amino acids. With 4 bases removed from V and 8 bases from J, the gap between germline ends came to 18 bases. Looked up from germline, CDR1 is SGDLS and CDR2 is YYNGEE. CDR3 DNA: TGTGCCAGCAGCCCCGGGACGTCTGTTTTAGGCTACACCTTC. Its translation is CASSPGTSVLGYTF.

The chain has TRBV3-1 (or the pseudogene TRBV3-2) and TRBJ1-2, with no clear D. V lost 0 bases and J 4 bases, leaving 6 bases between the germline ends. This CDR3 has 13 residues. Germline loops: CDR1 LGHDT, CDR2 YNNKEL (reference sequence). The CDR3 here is CASSQEGRYGYTF. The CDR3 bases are TGTGCCAGCAGCCAAGAGGGTCGCTATGGCTACACCTTC.

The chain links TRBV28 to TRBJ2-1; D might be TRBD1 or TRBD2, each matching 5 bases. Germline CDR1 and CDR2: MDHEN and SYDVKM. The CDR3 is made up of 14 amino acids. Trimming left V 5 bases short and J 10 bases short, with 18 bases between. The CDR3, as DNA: TGTGCCAGCAGTCGCCGGGACCCCCTGGGGGAGCAGTTCTTC. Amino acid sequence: CASSRRDPLGEQFF.

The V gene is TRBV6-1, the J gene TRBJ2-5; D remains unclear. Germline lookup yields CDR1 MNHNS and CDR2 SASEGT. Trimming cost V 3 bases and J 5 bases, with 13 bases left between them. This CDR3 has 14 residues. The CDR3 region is CASSDHGRKETQYF. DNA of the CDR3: TGTGCCAGCAGTGACCATGGACGAAAGGAGACCCAGTACTTC.

CDR3 DNA: TGCGCCAGCAGTGAGAGGGGGAGTGGCTATTCACCCCTCCACTTT. Amino acids: CASSERGSGYSPLHF. The chain recombines TRBV10-1 with TRBJ1-6; D is possibly TRBD1 (6 bases). V was shortened by 2 bases and J by 8 bases, with 13 bases between the two germline ends. CDR1 and CDR2 (germline): WNHNN, SYGVQD (reference sequence). The CDR3 extends over 15 amino acids.

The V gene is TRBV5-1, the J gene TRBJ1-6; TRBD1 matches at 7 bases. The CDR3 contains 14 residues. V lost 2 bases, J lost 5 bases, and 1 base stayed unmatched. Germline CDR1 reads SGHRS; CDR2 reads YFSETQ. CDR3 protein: CASSFDRDNSPLHF. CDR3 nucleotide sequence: TGCGCCAGCAGCTTCGACAGGGATAATTCACCCCTCCACTTT. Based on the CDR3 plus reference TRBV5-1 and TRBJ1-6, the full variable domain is KAGVTQTPRYLIKTRGQQVTLSCSPISGHRSVSWYQQTPGQGLQFLFEYFSETQRNKGNFPGRFSGRQFSNSRSEMNVSTLELGDSALYLCASSFDRDNSPLHFGNGTRLTVT.

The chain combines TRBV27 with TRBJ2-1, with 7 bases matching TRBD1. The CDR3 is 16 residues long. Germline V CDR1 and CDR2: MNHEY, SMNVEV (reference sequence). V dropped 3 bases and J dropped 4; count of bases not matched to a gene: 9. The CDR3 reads CASSLDGAGGYNEQFF. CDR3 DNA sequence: TGTGCCAGCAGTTTGGACGGGGCAGGGGGATACAATGAGCAGTTCTTC.

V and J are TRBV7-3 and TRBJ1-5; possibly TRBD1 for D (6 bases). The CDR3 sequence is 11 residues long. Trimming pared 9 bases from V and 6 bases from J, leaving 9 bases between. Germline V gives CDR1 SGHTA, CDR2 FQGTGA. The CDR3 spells CARGGTQPQHF. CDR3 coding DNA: TGTGCCAGAGGGGGGACTCAGCCCCAGCATTTT.

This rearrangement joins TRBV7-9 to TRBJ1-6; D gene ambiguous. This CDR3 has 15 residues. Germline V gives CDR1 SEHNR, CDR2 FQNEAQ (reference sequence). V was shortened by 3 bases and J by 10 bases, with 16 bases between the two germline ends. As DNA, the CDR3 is TGTGCCAGCAGCTTTGGGCCCCCGGTGGTCTCACCCCTCCACTTT. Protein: CASSFGPPVVSPLHF.

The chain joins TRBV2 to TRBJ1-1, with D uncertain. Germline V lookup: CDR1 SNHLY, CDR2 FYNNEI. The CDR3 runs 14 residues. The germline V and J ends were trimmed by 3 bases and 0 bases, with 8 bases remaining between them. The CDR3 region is CASSDVLMNTEAFF. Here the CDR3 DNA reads TGTGCCAGCAGTGACGTCCTAATGAACACTGAAGCTTTCTTT.

The CDR3 region has the DNA TGTGCCATCAGTGAGGGTAGGACAGGGCCTTCACCCCTCCACTTT. Its translation: CAISEGRTGPSPLHF. The chain couples TRBV10-3 to TRBJ1-6, with 8 bases identical to TRBD1. The CDR3 sequence is 15 residues long. Germline-derived CDR1 and CDR2 are ENHRY and SYGVKD. V trimming: 2 bases; J trimming: 9 bases; junction bases outside the gene matches: 6.

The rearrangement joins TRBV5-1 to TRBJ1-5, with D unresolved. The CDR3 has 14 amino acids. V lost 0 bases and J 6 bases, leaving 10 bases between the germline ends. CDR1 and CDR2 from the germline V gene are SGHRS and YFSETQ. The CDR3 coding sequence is TGCGCCAGCAGCTTGGGTGGGGTGACTCAGCCCCAGCATTTT. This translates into CASSLGGVTQPQHF.

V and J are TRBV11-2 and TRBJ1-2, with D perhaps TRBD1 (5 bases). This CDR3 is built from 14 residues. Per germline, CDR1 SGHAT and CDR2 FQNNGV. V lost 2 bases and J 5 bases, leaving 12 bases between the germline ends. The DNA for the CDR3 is TGTGCCAGCAGCTTACGCAGGGAACTGTATGGCTACACCTTC. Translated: CASSLRRELYGYTF.

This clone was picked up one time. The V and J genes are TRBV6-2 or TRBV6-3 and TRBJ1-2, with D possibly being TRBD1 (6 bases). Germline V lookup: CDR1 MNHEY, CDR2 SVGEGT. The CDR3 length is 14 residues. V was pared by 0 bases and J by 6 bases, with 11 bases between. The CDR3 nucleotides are TGTGCCAGCAGTTACTCGAATACAGGGCATGGCTACACCTTC. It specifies CASSYSNTGHGYTF.

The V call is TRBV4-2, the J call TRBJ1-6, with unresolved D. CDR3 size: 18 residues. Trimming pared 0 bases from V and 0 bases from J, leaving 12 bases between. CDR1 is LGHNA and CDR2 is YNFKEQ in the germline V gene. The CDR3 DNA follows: TGTGCCAGCAGCCAAGAAGGGATCGGGAGCTCCTATAATTCACCCCTCCACTTT. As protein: CASSQEGIGSSYNSPLHF.

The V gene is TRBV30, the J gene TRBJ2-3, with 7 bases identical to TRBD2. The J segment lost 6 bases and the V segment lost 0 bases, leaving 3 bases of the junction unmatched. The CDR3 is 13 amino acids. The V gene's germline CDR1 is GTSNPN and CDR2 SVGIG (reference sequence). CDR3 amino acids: CAWSVRGGDTQYF. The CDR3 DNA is TGTGCCTGGAGTGTAAGGGGAGGGGATACGCAGTATTTT.

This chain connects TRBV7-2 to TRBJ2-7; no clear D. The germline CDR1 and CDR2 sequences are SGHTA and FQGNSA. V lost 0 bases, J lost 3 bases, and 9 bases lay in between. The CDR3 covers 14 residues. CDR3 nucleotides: TGTGCCAGCAGCTTAGCGTACGGGTTCTACGAGCAGTACTTC. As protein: CASSLAYGFYEQYF.

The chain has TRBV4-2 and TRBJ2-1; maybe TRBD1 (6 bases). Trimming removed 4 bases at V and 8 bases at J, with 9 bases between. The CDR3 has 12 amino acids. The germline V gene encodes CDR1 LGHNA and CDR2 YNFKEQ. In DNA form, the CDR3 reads TGTGCCAGCAGCCTACAGGGAGATGAGCAGTTCTTC. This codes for CASSLQGDEQFF.

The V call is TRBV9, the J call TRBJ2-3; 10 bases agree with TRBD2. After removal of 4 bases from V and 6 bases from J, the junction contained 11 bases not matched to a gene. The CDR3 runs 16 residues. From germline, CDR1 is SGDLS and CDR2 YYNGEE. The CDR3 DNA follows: TGTGCCAGCAGCCTCCGAGCCGGGACTAGCGAGGATACGCAGTATTTT. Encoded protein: CASSLRAGTSEDTQYF.